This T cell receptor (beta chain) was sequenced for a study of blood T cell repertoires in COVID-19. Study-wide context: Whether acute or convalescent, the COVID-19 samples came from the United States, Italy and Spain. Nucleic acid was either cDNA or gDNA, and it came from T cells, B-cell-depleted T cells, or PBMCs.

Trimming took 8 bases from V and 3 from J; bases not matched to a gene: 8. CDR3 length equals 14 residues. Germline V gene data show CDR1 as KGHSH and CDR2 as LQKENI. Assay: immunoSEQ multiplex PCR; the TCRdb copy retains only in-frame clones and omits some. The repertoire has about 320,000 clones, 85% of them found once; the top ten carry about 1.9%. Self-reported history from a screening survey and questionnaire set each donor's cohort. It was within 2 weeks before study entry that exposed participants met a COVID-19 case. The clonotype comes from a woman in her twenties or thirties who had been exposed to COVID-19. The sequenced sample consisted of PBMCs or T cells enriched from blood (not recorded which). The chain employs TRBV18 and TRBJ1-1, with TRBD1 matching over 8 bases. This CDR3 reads CASRLGQAYTEAFF. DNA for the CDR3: TGTGCCAGCCGCTTGGGACAGGCTTACACTGAAGCTTTCTTT.